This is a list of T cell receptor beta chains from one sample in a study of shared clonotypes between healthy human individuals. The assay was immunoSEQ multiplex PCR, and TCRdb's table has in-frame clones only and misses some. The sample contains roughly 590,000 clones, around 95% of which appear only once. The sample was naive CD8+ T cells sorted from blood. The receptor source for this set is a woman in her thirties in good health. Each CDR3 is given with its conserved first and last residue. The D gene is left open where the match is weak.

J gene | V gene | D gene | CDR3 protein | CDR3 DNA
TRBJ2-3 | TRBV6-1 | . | CASSEVDSSTDTQYF | TGTGCCAGCAGTGAAGTGGACAGCAGCACAGATACGCAGTATTTT
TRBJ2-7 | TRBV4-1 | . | CASSQGTRSEQYF | TGCGCCAGCAGCCAGGGGACCCGCTCCGAGCAGTACTTC
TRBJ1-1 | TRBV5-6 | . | CASSPGDTEAFF | TGTGCCAGCAGCCCAGGAGACACTGAAGCTTTCTTT
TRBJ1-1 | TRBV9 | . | CASSVFGTTVNTEAFF | TGTGCCAGCAGCGTGTTCGGTACAACAGTGAACACTGAAGCTTTCTTT
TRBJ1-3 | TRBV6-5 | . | CASSPTAVSGNTIYF | TGTGCCAGCAGTCCGACGGCGGTGTCTGGAAACACCATATATTTT
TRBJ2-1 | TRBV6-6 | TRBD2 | CASTLAGVVNEQFF | TGTGCCAGCACCCTAGCGGGAGTCGTAAATGAGCAGTTCTTC
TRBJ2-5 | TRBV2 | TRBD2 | CASSEEAGGFSRETQYF | TGTGCCAGCAGTGAGGAAGCGGGAGGTTTCTCGAGAGAGACCCAGTACTTC
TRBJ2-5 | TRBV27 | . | CASSLWGETQYF | TGTGCCAGCAGTTTATGGGGAGAGACCCAGTACTTC
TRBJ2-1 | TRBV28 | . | CASSLFTEYNEQFF | TGTGCCAGCAGTTTATTTACAGAATACAATGAGCAGTTCTTC
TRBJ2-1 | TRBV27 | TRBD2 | CASSFETSGTGEQFF | TGTGCCAGCAGTTTTGAGACTAGCGGGACGGGTGAGCAGTTCTTC